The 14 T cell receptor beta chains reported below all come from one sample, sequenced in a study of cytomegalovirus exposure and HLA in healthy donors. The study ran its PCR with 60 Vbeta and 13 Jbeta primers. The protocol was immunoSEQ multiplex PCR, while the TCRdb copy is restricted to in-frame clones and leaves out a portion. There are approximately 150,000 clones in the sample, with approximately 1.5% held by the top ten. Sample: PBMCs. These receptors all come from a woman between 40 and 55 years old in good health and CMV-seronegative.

The CDR3 protein is CASSLSGDSYEQYF. The CDR3 DNA reads TGCGCCAGCAGCTTATCCGGGGACAGCTACGAGCAGTACTTC. This chain uses TRBV5-1 with TRBJ2-7; 7 bases match TRBD1. V shed 2 bases and J 3 bases; nucleotides not matched to a gene: 5. CDR1 is SGHRS and CDR2 is YFSETQ in the germline V gene. CDR3 length: 14 amino acids.

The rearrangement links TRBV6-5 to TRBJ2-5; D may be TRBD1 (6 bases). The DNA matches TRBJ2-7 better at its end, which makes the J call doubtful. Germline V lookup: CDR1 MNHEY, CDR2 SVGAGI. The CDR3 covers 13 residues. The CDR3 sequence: CASTPGQRFEQYF. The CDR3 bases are TGTGCCAGCACCCCCGGACAGAGATTCGAGCAGTACTTC.

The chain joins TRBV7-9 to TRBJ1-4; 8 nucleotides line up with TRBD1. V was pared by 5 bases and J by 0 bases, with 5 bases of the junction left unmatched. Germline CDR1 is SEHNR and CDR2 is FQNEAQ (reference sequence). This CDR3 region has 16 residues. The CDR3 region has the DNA TGTGCCAGCAGCAGAGACAGGGGAGCAACTAATGAAAAACTGTTTTTT. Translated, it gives CASSRDRGATNEKLFF.

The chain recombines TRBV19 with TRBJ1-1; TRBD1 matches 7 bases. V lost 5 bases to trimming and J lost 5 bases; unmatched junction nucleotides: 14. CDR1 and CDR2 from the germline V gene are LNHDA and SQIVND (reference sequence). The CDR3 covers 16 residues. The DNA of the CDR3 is TGTGCCAGTAGTTCCCAATCCACAGGGGCGCGTACTGAAGCTTTCTTT. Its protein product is CASSSQSTGARTEAFF.

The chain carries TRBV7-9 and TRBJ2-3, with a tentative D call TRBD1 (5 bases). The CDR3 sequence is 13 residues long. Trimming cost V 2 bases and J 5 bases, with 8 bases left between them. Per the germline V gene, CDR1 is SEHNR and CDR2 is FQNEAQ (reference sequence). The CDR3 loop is CASSLRQGDTQYF. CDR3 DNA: TGTGCCAGCAGCTTAAGGCAGGGAGATACGCAGTATTTT.

In DNA, the CDR3 is TGTGCCAGTCCCCCCGTCGTTCCGCCTAGGACTTGCGAGCAGTACTTC. Translating gives CASPPVVPPRTCEQYF. The gene calls are TRBV19 and TRBJ2-7; possibly TRBD2 for D (5 bases). Germline CDR1 reads LNHDA; CDR2 reads SQIVND (reference sequence). The CDR3 is 16 amino acids. Trimming pared 8 bases from V and 6 bases from J, leaving 26 bases between.

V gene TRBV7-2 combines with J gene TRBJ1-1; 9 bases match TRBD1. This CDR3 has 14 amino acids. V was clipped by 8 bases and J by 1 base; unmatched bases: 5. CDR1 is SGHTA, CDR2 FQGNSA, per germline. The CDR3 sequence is CASGTQGANTEAFF. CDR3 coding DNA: TGTGCCAGCGGAACACAGGGGGCGAACACTGAAGCTTTCTTT.

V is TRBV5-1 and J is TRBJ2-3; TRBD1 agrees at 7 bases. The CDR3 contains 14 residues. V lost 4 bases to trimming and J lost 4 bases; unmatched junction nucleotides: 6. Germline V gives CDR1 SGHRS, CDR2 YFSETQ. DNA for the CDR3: TGCGCCAGCAGCGAACGACAGGGTTCAGATACGCAGTATTTT. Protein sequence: CASSERQGSDTQYF.

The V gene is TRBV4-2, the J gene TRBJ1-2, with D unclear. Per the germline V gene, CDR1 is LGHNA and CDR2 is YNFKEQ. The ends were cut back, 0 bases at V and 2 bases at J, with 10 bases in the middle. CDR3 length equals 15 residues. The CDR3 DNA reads TGTGCCAGCAGCCAAGAAGAGCGGGCAAACTATGGCTACACCTTC. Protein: CASSQEERANYGYTF.

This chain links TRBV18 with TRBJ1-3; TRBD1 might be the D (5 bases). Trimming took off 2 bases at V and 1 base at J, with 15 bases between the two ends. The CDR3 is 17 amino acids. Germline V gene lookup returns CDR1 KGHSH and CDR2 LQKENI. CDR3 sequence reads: CASSPRSPGNSGNTIYF. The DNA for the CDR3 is TGTGCCAGCTCACCAAGGTCTCCAGGGAATTCTGGAAACACCATATATTTT.

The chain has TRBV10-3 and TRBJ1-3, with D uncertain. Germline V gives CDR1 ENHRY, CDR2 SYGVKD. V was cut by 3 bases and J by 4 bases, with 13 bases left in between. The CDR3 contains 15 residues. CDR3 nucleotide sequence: TGTGCCATCAGTGATGCGGGAGTTCAAGGAAACACCATATATTTT. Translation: CAISDAGVQGNTIYF.

The CDR3, as DNA: TGTGCCAGCAGCTTAGTGCGGGGACGATACGAGCAGTACGTC. It yields the protein CASSLVRGRYEQYV. This chain uses TRBV7-6 with TRBJ2-7; a possible D gene is TRBD2 (6 bases). This CDR3 is 14 amino acids long. Germline CDR1 is SGHVS and CDR2 is FNYEAQ. Trimming took 1 base from V and 4 from J, leaving 11 bases between them.

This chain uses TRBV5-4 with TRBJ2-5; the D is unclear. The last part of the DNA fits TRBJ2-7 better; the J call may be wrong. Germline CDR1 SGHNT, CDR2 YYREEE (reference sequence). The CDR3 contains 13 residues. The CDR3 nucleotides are TGTGCCAGCAGCTCCCCATATCCCCACGAGCAGTACTTC. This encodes CASSSPYPHEQYF.

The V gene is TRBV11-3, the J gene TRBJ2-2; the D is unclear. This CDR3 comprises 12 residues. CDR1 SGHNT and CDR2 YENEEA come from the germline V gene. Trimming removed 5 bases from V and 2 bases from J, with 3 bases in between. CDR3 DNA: TGTGCCAGCAGCCAAAACACCGGGGAGCTGTTTTTT. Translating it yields CASSQNTGELFF.